This T cell receptor (beta chain) was observed in a study of blood T cell repertoires in COVID-19. On the study more broadly: Some COVID-19 samples were acute and others convalescent; all came from the United States, Italy and Spain.

Sequenced by immunoSEQ multiplex PCR; TCRdb stores in-frame clones only, minus some. The table has around 100,000 clones, roughly nine tenths seen once. Trimming cost V 8 bases and J 12 bases; bases outside gene matches: 7. The CDR3 loop spans 11 amino acids. This chain uses TRBV12-3 or TRBV12-4 with TRBJ2-3; 8 bases line up with TRBD2. The sequence derives from a middle-aged man with active COVID-19. The material sequenced was peripheral blood. CDR3 nucleotide sequence: TGTGCCAGCCGGGGACTAGGGGTTCAGTATTTT. Protein product: CASRGLGVQYF.